These 10 T cell receptor beta chains originate from one sample sequenced in a study of spatial heterogeneity in lung cancer. Time point specified: sample taken at primary tumor resection. TCRdb processed the 5' RACE reads anew with MiXCR; each CDR3 protein has one entry. Of 2,000 or so distinct CDR3 sequences listed, over 20% were seen once; the top ten hold around 25%. This sample comprised normal lung tissue next to the tumor, obtained at surgery. The source is a male donor with early-stage non-small cell lung cancer.

The V call is TRBV13, the J call TRBJ2-1, with D possibly TRBD2 on 6 matching bases. Germline V gives CDR1 PRHDT, CDR2 FYEKMQ (reference sequence). V was clipped by 1 base and J by 15 bases, with 13 bases between them. The CDR3 is made up of 12 amino acids. The CDR3 DNA follows: TGTGCCAGCAGCTTAGCCGAGACTAGTGCGTTCTTC. Encoded protein: CASSLAETSAFF.

Sample share makes this clonotype large. The rearrangement links TRBV9 to TRBJ2-7; no reliable D call. CDR3 length: 16 residues. V was pared by 0 bases and J by 4 bases, with 17 bases between. CDR1 and CDR2 from the germline V gene are SGDLS and YYNGEE. The DNA for the CDR3 is TGTGCCAGCAGCGTAGGATTGACTCCCGGTGGTTACGAGCAGTACTTC. Translating gives CASSVGLTPGGYEQYF.

This clonotype was seen once. The chain has TRBV20-1 and TRBJ2-7, with D tentatively TRBD2 (6 bases). This CDR3 region has 13 residues. Germline V gene sequence: CDR1 DFQATT, CDR2 SNEGSKA (reference sequence). The CDR3 loop is CSGGSAFSYEQYF. The CDR3 DNA reads TGCAGCGGGGGTAGCGCTTTCTCCTACGAGCAGTACTTC.

The chain carries TRBV6-5 and TRBJ1-1; D not resolved. This CDR3 contains 15 residues. Trimming removed 2 bases at V and 10 bases at J, with 20 bases between. Looked up from germline, CDR1 is MNHEY and CDR2 is SVGAGI. The CDR3 DNA reads TGTGCCAGCAGTTACCGGACCTACAGTGTTTTCGGAGCTTTCTTT. Its protein product is CASSYRTYSVFGAFF.

This clonotype was counted between two and nine times. The chain has TRBV30 and TRBJ1-1; no clear D. This CDR3 comprises 14 residues. Germline V gene sequence: CDR1 GTSNPN, CDR2 SVGIG (reference sequence). V lost 3 bases, J lost 3 bases, and 14 bases lay in between. The CDR3 sequence: CAWRRTDGYTEAFF. The CDR3 bases are TGTGCCTGGAGGAGGACGGACGGCTACACTGAAGCTTTCTTT.

By share, this clonotype counts as medium-sized (0.01 to 0.1%). This rearrangement joins TRBV14 to TRBJ2-1; 9 nucleotides line up with TRBD2. The CDR3 consists of 15 residues. Germline CDR1 SGHDN, CDR2 FVKESK. V lost 1 base, J lost 9 bases, and 7 bases stayed unmatched. The CDR3 DNA follows: TGTGCCAGCAGCCAAGTAGGCGGGGGGGCTGTTGAGCAGTTCTTC. This gives the protein CASSQVGGGAVEQFF.

This clonotype is large (0.1 to 1%) in the sample. The J gene is TRBJ2-3, the V gene TRBV5-4; D call uncertain. Germline V lookup: CDR1 SGHNT, CDR2 YYREEE (reference sequence). The CDR3 is 16 residues long. V lost 0 bases and J lost 0, with 11 bases in between. Written as DNA, the CDR3 is TGTGCCAGCAGCTTGGGGGCACGGATTAGCACAGATACGCAGTATTTT. Translating gives CASSLGARISTDTQYF.

The chain carries TRBV4-3 and TRBJ2-1, with D tentatively TRBD1 (5 bases). CDR3 size: 14 residues. Germline V gene sequence: CDR1 LGHNA, CDR2 YSLEER. Deletions cut 4 bases from V and 7 bases from J, with 14 bases between. CDR3 nucleotide sequence: TGCGCCAGCAGCCCCCTTACAGGACCAAATGAGCAGTTCTTC. Translating gives CASSPLTGPNEQFF.

The sample holds a few counts of this clonotype. The V call is TRBV18, the J call TRBJ1-1; D is ambiguous. The CDR3 is 14 amino acids. V lost 6 bases, J lost 1 base, and 12 bases lay in between. The V gene's germline CDR1 is KGHSH and CDR2 LQKENI. The CDR3 sequence is CASSPRLGNTEAFF. CDR3 nucleotides: TGTGCCAGCTCCCCGAGACTCGGGAACACTGAAGCTTTCTTT.

The sample holds one count of this clonotype. This chain links TRBV2 with TRBJ2-7, with 8 bases aligning to TRBD1. Germline V gene data show CDR1 as SNHLY and CDR2 as FYNNEI. The trim removed 5 bases at V and 6 bases at J, leaving 3 bases unmatched. The CDR3 spans 12 residues. The CDR3 DNA is TGTGCCAGCAGTTCAACAGGGGGCGAGCAGTACTTC. This sequence encodes CASSSTGGEQYF. Full variable domain (missing parts from reference TRBV2 and TRBJ2-7): EPEVTQTPSHQVTQMGQEVILRCVPISNHLYFYWYRQILGQKVEFLVSFYNNEISEKSEIFDDQFSVERPDGSNFTLKIRSTKLEDSAMYFCASSSTGGEQYFGPGTRLTVT.